The sequence of this T cell receptor beta chain was determined in a study of OX40 agonist ivuxolimab in advanced cancers. Study-wide context: Those treated in dose escalation had hepatocellular carcinoma, melanoma, renal cell cancer or head and neck cancer. Study-wide results and limits: At doses 0.1 to 3.0 mg/kg, CD4+ and CD8+ clones expanded.

On this clone itself: Its antigen is currently unknown.

TCRdb keeps only in-frame clones here, not all; method: immunoSEQ multiplex PCR. The table has some 66,000 clones, 80% to 85% seen once; the top ten hold under 2.5%. Trimming pared 0 bases from V and 7 bases from J, leaving 4 bases between. Germline CDR1 is SEHNR and CDR2 is FQNEAQ (reference sequence). The CDR3 loop spans 11 amino acids. The specimen comprised CD4+ or CD8+ T cells sorted from blood, sampled in a trial of the OX40 agonist ivuxolimab. The chain links TRBV7-9 to TRBJ2-7, with D uncertain. The TCR comes from an adult with an advanced solid tumor such as melanoma, head and neck, liver or kidney cancer. CDR3: CASSLANEQYF. CDR3 nucleotides: TGTGCCAGCAGCTTAGCAAATGAGCAGTACTTC.